According to its frequency, the clone carrying this T cell receptor beta chain is medium-sized. Its target is unknown. CDR3 length: 11 amino acids. One tube held mixed TRB-A and TRB-B primer pools for touch-down PCR. After re-calling the multiplex PCR reads, TCRdb lists one entry per CDR3 protein, DNA absent. This sample's clone table lists fewer than 4,500 distinct CDR3 sequences. This entry belongs to a study of T cell clusters in autoimmune cytopenias. On the study more broadly: Per sample, median TRB depth was around 50,000 reads, yielding a median approximately 2,400 distinct clonotypes. Study-level points and caveats: Clustering suggested that physiological T cell clusters were missing in primary autoimmune cytopenia patients.

Each sample's input was 250 to 300 ng genomic DNA, some 38,000 genome equivalents. The chain links TRBV12-3 or TRBV12-4 to TRBJ2-2. Sequencing input: peripheral blood. The receptor was derived from a human donor with an autoimmune cytopenia or autoimmune hepatitis (not recorded which). The CDR3 protein is CASSFGGELFF.